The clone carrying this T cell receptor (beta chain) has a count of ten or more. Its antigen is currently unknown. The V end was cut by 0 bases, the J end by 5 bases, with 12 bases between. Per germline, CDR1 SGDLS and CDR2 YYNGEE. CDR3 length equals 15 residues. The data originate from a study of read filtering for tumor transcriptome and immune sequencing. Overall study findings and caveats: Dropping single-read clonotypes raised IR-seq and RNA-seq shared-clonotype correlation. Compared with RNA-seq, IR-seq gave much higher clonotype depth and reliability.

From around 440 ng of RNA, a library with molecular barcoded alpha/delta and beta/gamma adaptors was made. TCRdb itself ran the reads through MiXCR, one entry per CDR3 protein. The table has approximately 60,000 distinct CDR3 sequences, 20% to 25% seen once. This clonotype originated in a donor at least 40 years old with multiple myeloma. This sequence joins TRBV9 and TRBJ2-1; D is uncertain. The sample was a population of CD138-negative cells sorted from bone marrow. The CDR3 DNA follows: TGTGCCAGCAGCGTAGACGGAAGGAGCGACAATGAGCAGTTCTTC. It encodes CASSVDGRSDNEQFF.